This TCR beta chain came from a study of spatial heterogeneity in lung cancer. The overall study: Consistent detection of more beta-chain than alpha-chain sequences was observed. Strong correlation was found between tumor-region TCR transcript counts and a T cell module score from matched bulk RNA-seq. Raw reads contained each unique TCR and UMI combination more than ten times on average. Study-wide points: Higher tumor mutation counts went along with higher counts of expanded intratumoral alpha and beta TCRs.

Germline CDR1 and CDR2: LNHDA and SQIVND (reference sequence). Trimming took 1 base from V and 3 from J, leaving 9 bases between them. The CDR3 covers 15 residues. At least ten counts were recorded for this clonotype. Its specificity is unknown. As for time point: sample taken at primary tumor resection. The donor population consisted of some 67 patients with untreated, early-stage non-small cell lung cancer. TCRdb processed the 5' RACE reads anew with MiXCR; each CDR3 protein has one entry. The sample includes around 100,000 distinct CDR3 sequences, around 4.8% of them seen just once. The V and J genes are TRBV19 and TRBJ1-4, with unresolved D. This TCR came from a male donor with early-stage non-small cell lung cancer. The sample here was lung tumor tissue, taken at surgery. CDR3 bases: TGTGCCAGTAGTATAGCCCTCGGGGCTAATGAAAAACTGTTTTTT. Its protein is CASSIALGANEKLFF. The full variable domain, with the rest looked up from reference TRBV19 and TRBJ1-4, is DGGITQSPKYLFRKEGQNVTLSCEQNLNHDAMYWYRQDPGQGLRLIYYSQIVNDFQKGDIAEGYSVSREKKESFPLTVTSAQKNPTAFYLCASSIALGANEKLFFGSGTQLSVL.